This T cell receptor (beta chain) was captured in a study of T cell responses to AZD1222 COVID-19 vaccine. Study outcomes and limitations: As reported, nearly half of all spike-specific TCRs target variant regions that are unmutated. Only a handful of individuals given AZD1222 were seropositive at baseline. Repertoire sampling occurred only after the peak T cell response.

Of note for this clone: The antigen remains undetermined.

V dropped 1 base and J dropped 4; count of bases not matched to a gene: 2. The CDR3 is made up of 16 amino acids. CDR1 is SGHNT, CDR2 YENEEA, per germline. The table came from immunoSEQ multiplex PCR; TCRdb's copy has only in-frame clones and leaves some out. Of about 180,000 clones in the sample, about 91% were seen once. The V call is TRBV11-3, the J call TRBJ2-3, with TRBD2 matching over 13 bases. The sequence was obtained from an adult in good health. Specimen: peripheral blood, collected on day 0 of AZD1222 vaccination. For the CDR3, the DNA is TGTGCCAGCAGCTTAGGGACTAGCGGGGGAGCAGATACGCAGTATTTT. This gives the protein CASSLGTSGGADTQYF.